The entry below gives a single T cell receptor (beta chain) sequence along with its context. Its specificity is unknown. The data are from a study of beta chain features in type 1 diabetes. Study at large: There was similarity between patients and healthy donors in age, gender and cell yields.

Study results and limitations: Type 1 diabetes patients had TCRB CDR3s that were shorter (moderately but significantly so) in all four CD4+ subsets.

Expressed TCRB transcripts got sequenced, as all isolated RNA was reverse transcribed. This table comes from immunoSEQ multiplex PCR, and its TCRdb copy is limited to in-frame clones, with some not included. Of about 710,000 clones in the sample, about 14% were seen once. This clonotype was obtained from a man aged 18 to 30 with type 1 diabetes. Material: naive CD4+ T cells from blood.

The chain's CDR3 is CASSTRQRSSGNTIYF. The CDR3 region has the DNA TGTGCCAGCAGCACCCGTCAGAGGTCCTCTGGAAACACCATATATTTT. The V call is TRBV7-9, the J call TRBJ1-3; D gene ambiguous. The V end was cut by 5 bases, the J end by 0 bases, with 14 bases between. Germline V gene data show CDR1 as SEHNR and CDR2 as FQNEAQ (reference sequence). The length of the CDR3 is 16 residues.